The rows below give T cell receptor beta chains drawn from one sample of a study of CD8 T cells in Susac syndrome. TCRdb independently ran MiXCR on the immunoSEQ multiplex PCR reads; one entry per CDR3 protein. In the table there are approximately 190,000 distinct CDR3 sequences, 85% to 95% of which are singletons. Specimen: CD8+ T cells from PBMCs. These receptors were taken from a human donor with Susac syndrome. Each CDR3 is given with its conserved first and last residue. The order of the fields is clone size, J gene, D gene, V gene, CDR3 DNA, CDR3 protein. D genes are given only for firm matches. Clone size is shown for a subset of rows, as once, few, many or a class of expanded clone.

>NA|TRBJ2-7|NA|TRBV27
TGTGCCAGCAGTCCCTCACAGGGTTGGCCCTACGAGCAGTACTTC
CASSPSQGWPYEQYF
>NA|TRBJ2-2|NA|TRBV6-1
TGTGCCAGCAGTCCCCCTCGGGACATTACGAACACCGGGGAGCTGTTTTTT
CASSPPRDITNTGELFF
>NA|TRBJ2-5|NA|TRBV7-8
TGTGCCAGCATGAGAGTCCAAGAGACCCAGTACTTC
CASMRVQETQYF
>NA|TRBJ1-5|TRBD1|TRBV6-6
TGTGCCAGCAAAGGACAGGAATATAGCAATCAGCCCCAGCATTTT
CASKGQEYSNQPQHF
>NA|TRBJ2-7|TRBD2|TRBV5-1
TGCGCCAGTAGACTAGCGGCGTACTACGAGCAGTACTTC
CASRLAAYYEQYF
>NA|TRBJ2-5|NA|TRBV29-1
TGCAGCGTTAGACGGACCAGTCAAGAGACCCAGTACTTC
CSVRRTSQETQYF
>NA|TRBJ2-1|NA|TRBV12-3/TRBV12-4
TGTGCCAGCAGGCATCCTAGTCCCCAAGCCAATGAGCAGTTCTTC
CASRHPSPQANEQFF
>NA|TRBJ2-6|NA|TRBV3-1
TGTGCCAGCAGCCAAAGACCCAACTCTGGGGCCAACGTCCTGACTTTC
CASSQRPNSGANVLTF
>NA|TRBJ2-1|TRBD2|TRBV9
TGTGCCAGCAGCGTACGGACTAGCGCGCTCTACAATGAGCAGTTCTTC
CASSVRTSALYNEQFF
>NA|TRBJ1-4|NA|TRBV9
TGTGCCAGCAGCCCGCTACAGGGAATGCCGGAAAAACTGTTTTTT
CASSPLQGMPEKLFF
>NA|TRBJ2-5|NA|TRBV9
TGTGCCAGCAGCGCGCGACAGACTCAAGAGACCCAGTACTTC
CASSARQTQETQYF
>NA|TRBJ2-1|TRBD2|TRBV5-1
TGCGCCAGCAGCTTGGAACTACTAGCGGGGCAACATAAGGGGGAGCAGTTCTTC
CASSLELLAGQHKGEQFF
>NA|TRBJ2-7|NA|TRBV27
TGTGCCAGCAGTTTATCTGGCGGCTTAGCGACCTACGAGCAGTACTTC
CASSLSGGLATYEQYF
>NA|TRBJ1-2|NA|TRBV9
TGTGCCAGCAGGGGATCTCATACCAACTATGGCTACACCTTC
CASRGSHTNYGYTF
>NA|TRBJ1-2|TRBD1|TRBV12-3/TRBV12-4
TGTGCCAGCGGCCCCCCGGGACAGGGGAACTATGGCTACACCTTC
CASGPPGQGNYGYTF
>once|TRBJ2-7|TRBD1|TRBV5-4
TGTGCCAGCAGTTGGCCGACAGGGAGCTACGAGCAGTACTTC
CASSWPTGSYEQYF
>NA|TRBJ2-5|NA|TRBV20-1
TGCAGTGCCCGGCTGGACTCTTCGAGGGGGACCCAGTACTTC
CSARLDSSRGTQYF
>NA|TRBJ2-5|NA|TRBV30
TGTGCCTGGAGTTTCACCCAAGAGACCCAGTACTTC
CAWSFTQETQYF
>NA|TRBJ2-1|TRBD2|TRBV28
TGTGCCAGCAGTCCCAGACTAGCGGGAGTTGTCGATGAGCAGTTCTTC
CASSPRLAGVVDEQFF
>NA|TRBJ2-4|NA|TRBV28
TGTGCCAGCAGTTCAACACTTCGGACGGGCATAGACCAAAACATTCAGTACTTC
CASSSTLRTGIDQNIQYF
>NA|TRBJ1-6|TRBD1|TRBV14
TGTGCCAGCAGCCAAGTGGACAGGGAGAATTCACCCCTCCACTTT
CASSQVDRENSPLHF
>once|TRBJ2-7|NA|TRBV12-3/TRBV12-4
TGTGCCAGCAGCTTCGGAGGGCCAAGTTACGAGCAGTACTTC
CASSFGGPSYEQYF
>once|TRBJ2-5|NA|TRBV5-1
TGCGCCAGCTCGACGGGCAGGTTAGAGACCCAGTACTTC
CASSTGRLETQYF
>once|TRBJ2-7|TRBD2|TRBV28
TGTGCCAGCACCGGACTAGCACCCGCCTACGAGCAGTACTTC
CASTGLAPAYEQYF
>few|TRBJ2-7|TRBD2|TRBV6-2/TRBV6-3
TGTGCCAGCAGTCCGACTAGCGGAAGCTCCTACGAGCAGTACTTC
CASSPTSGSSYEQYF
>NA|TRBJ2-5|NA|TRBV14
TGTGCCAGCAGCCAAGTAGGGAGAATTGAGACCCAGTACTTC
CASSQVGRIETQYF
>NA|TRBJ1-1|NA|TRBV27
TGTGCCAGCAGTTTAGTTAGCGACACTGAAGCTTTCTTT
CASSLVSDTEAFF
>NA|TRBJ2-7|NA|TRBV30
TGTGCCTGGTCAACAGGGACGGGTTACGAGCAGTACTTC
CAWSTGTGYEQYF
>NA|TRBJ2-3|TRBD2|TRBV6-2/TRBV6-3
TGTGCCAGCAGTTATTCTAGCGGGAGTCAGACAGATACGCAGTATTTT
CASSYSSGSQTDTQYF
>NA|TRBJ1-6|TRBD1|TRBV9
TGTGCCAGCAGCGGAACAGGGGGAGATTCACCCCTCCACTTT
CASSGTGGDSPLHF
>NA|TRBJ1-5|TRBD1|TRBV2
TGTGCCAGCAGACTTACAGGGGGCAATCAGCCCCAGCATTTT
CASRLTGGNQPQHF
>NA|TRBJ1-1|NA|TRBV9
TGTGCCAGCAGCGTAGGGGGCCCGACTGAAGCTTTCTTT
CASSVGGPTEAFF
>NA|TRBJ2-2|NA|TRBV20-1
TGCAGTGCTAGAGCTGTGATTTCCGGGAGCTCCGGGGAGCTGTTTTTT
CSARAVISGSSGELFF
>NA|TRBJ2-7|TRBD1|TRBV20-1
TGCAGTGCTAAGGACAGGGGGCGCGAAAATGACGACGAGCAGTACTTC
CSAKDRGRENDDEQYF
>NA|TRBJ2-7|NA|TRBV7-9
TGTGCCAGCAGCTCACAGGTTTACGAGCAGTACTTC
CASSSQVYEQYF
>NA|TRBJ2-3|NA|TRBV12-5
TGTGCTAGTGGGGTAGCCGAGTATTCAGATACGCAGTATTTT
CASGVAEYSDTQYF
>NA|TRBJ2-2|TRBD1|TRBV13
TGTGCCAGCAGAGCCGGGACAGGGGACACCGGGGAGCTGTTTTTT
CASRAGTGDTGELFF
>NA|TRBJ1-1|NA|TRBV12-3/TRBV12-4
TGTGCCAGCAGTTTAGGGCGTGGAGCTTTCTTT
CASSLGRGAFF
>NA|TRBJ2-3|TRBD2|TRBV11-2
TGTGCCAGCAGTTTACTAGCGGTTGACACAGATACGCAGTATTTT
CASSLLAVDTDTQYF
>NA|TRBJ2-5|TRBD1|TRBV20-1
TGCAGTGCTAGACCGCGGCGACAGGGGCCAAGGGGGGAGACCCAGTACTTC
CSARPRRQGPRGETQYF
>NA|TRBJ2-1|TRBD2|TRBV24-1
TGTGCCACCAGTGATGAAACTAGCGGGGGGACCTACAATGAGCAGTTCTTC
CATSDETSGGTYNEQFF
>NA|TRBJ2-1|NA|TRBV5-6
TGTGCCAGCAGCGCAGACAGCGACTACAATGAGCAGTTCTTC
CASSADSDYNEQFF
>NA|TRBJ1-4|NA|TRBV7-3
TGTGCCAGCAGCTTAGCAGGGCCGACGCCCAATGAAAAACTGTTTTTT
CASSLAGPTPNEKLFF
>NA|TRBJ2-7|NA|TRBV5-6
TGTGCCAGCAGCTTTAGACAGGCATCCTACGAGCAGTACTTC
CASSFRQASYEQYF
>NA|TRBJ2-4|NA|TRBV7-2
TGTGCCAGCAGCTTAGAGGCTAGCTCCAAAAACATTCAGTACTTC
CASSLEASSKNIQYF
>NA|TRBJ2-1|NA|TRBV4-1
TGCGCCAGCAGCCCAGGGAGTTCCCCCCTCTACAATGAGCAGTTCTTC
CASSPGSSPLYNEQFF
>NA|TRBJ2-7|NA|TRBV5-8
TGTGCCAGCAGCTTGGCCAGTCGGCAGGGAGTGTACGAGCAGTACTTC
CASSLASRQGVYEQYF
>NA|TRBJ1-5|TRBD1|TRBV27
TGTGCCAGCAGTGACAGGGGGCAATATCAGCCCCAGCATTTT
CASSDRGQYQPQHF
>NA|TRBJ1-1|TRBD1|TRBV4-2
TGTGCCAGCAGCCGGGACAGGGACGAAGCTTTCTTT
CASSRDRDEAFF
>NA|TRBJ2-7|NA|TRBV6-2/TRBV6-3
TGTGCCAGCAGTTACTCGAGGTTCAGCGAGCAGTACTTC
CASSYSRFSEQYF
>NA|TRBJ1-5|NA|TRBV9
TGTGCCAGCAGCGTAACTAGCAATCAGCCCCAGCATTTT
CASSVTSNQPQHF
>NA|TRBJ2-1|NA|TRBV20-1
TGCAGTGCTAGAGACGGCTACAATGAGCAGTTCTTC
CSARDGYNEQFF